This TCR beta chain came from a study of beta chain features in type 1 diabetes. This clone was detected a few times. Trimming removed 6 bases from V and 1 base from J; junction bases left unmatched: 4. The CDR3 has 14 amino acids. The germline V gene encodes CDR1 MRHNA and CDR2 SNTAGT. Expressed TCRB transcripts were sequenced after all isolated RNA was converted to cDNA. For naive, central memory and regulatory T cell samples, reads averaged approximately 3.6 million. The data were produced by immunoSEQ multiplex PCR, yet TCRdb's version contains in-frame clones alone and is incomplete. The table lists about 330,000 clones, about 10% of them singletons.

The sequencing input was naive CD4+ T cells from blood. This receptor was obtained from a woman aged 30 to 39 in good health. The chain combines TRBV6-4 with TRBJ2-3, with 7 nucleotides matching TRBD1. The DNA for the CDR3 is TGTGCCAGCAGGACAGGGCAGGGCACAGATACGCAGTATTTT. Translated: CASRTGQGTDTQYF.